This T cell receptor (beta chain) was identified during a study of cytotoxic CD8 clonotypes in ibrutinib-treated CLL. Looking at the study overall: After treatment lasting a median roughly 12 months, range 6 to 36, response samples were collected.

Study findings and constraints: Whereas clonality rose at ibrutinib response, it declined toward baseline at progression. Once treatment began, public clonotypes, which were uncommon, contracted or stayed stable.

Profiled with immunoSEQ multiplex PCR; TCRdb holds only in-frame clones, not every one. The sample records about 140,000 clones, approximately 90% being singletons. Cryopreserved PBMCs were the source of 2 to 2.5 micrograms of genomic DNA, which went to TCR beta libraries. A note on this clone: What it binds is not known.

Trimming left V 6 bases short and J 2 bases short, with 16 bases between. The CDR3 extends over 15 amino acids. Germline V gene sequence: CDR1 SGHTA, CDR2 FQGTGA. The chain joins TRBV7-3 to TRBJ2-5, with unresolved D. The input for sequencing was PBMCs, taken after 12 months of ibrutinib treatment. This TCR came from a human donor with chronic lymphocytic leukemia. The CDR3 reads CASSPTPGPQETQYF. CDR3 coding DNA: TGTGCCAGCAGTCCTACTCCGGGTCCACAAGAGACCCAGTACTTC. The full variable domain, in which reference TRBV7-3 and TRBJ2-5 provide the parts outside the CDR3, is GAGVSQTPSNKVTEKGKYVELRCDPISGHTALYWYRQSLGQGPEFLIYFQGTGAADDSGLPNDRFFAVRPEGSVSTLKIQRTERGDSAVYLCASSPTPGPQETQYFGPGTRLLVL.